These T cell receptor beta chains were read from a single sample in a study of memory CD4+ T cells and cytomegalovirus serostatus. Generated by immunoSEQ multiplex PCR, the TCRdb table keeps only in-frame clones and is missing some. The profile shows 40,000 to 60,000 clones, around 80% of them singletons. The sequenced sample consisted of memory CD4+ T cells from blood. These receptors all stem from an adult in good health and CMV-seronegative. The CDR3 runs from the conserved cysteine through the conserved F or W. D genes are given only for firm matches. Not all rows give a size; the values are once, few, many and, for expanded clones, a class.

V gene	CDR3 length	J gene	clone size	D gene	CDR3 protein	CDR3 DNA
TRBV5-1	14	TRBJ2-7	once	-	CASSLAGVGDEQYF	TGCGCCAGCAGCTTGGCGGGGGTCGGCGACGAGCAGTACTTC
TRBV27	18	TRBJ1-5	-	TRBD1	CASSLSSYRGPSNQPQHF	TGTGCCAGCAGTTTATCGAGTTACAGGGGGCCAAGCAATCAGCCCCAGCATTTT
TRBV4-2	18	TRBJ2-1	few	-	CASSQDPFLAGRNNEQFF	TGTGCCAGCAGCCAAGACCCGTTCTTAGCAGGACGGAACAATGAGCAGTTCTTC
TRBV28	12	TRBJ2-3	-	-	CASSGSTDTQYF	TGTGCCAGCAGCGGGAGCACAGATACGCAGTATTTT
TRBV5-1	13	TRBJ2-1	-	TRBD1	CASSSGQGNEQFF	TGCGCCAGCAGCTCTGGACAGGGGAATGAGCAGTTCTTC
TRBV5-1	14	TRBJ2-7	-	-	CASSLGRKVYEQYF	TGCGCCAGCAGCTTGGGGCGGAAGGTCTACGAGCAGTACTTC
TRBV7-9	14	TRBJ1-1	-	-	CASSLRGSSTEAFF	TGTGCCAGCAGCTTGAGGGGATCGAGCACTGAAGCTTTCTTT
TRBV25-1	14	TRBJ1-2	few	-	CASSEFAVGYGYTF	TGTGCCAGCAGTGAATTTGCGGTGGGCTATGGCTACACCTTC
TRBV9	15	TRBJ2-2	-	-	CASSVGGKNTGELFF	TGTGCCAGCAGCGTAGGGGGAAAGAACACCGGGGAGCTGTTTTTT
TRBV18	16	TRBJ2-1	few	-	CASSPPQGRAYNEQFF	TGTGCCAGCTCACCCCCCCAGGGCAGAGCCTACAATGAGCAGTTCTTC
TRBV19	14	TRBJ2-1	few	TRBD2	CASSTSGLGDEQFF	TGTGCCAGTAGTACTAGCGGATTGGGGGATGAGCAGTTCTTC
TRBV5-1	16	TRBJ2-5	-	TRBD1	CASSFPTGGPGETQYF	TGCGCCAGCAGCTTCCCTACAGGGGGCCCGGGGGAGACCCAGTACTTC
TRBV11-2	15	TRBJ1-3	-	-	CASSLEPSGGNTIYF	TGTGCCAGCAGCTTAGAACCCTCGGGTGGAAACACCATATATTTT
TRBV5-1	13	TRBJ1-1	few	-	CASSLGGTTEAFF	TGCGCCAGCAGCTTGGGAGGGACCACTGAAGCTTTCTTT
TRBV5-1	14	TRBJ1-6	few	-	CASSWTGNNSPLHF	TGCGCCAGCAGCTGGACTGGGAATAATTCACCCCTCCACTTT
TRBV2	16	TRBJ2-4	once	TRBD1	CASSVDRGRAKNIQYF	TGTGCCAGCAGTGTCGACAGGGGGCGAGCCAAAAACATTCAGTACTTC
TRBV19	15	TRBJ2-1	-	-	CASTSGLAQYNEQFF	TGTGCCAGTACCTCCGGGCTAGCGCAGTACAATGAGCAGTTCTTC
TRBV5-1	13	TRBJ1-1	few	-	CASSGQGYTEAFF	TGCGCCAGCAGCGGGCAGGGATACACTGAAGCTTTCTTT
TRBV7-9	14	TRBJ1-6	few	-	CASSTSGNNSPLHF	TGTGCCAGCAGCACAAGCGGGAATAATTCACCCCTCCACTTT
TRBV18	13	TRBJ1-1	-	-	CASSPGQDTEAFF	TGTGCCAGCTCACCAGGCCAGGACACTGAAGCTTTCTTT
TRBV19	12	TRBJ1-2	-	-	CASSIAGHGYTF	TGTGCCAGTAGTATAGCAGGGCATGGCTACACCTTC
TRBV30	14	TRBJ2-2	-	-	CAWSVSGNTGELFF	TGTGCCTGGAGTGTAAGCGGGAACACCGGGGAGCTGTTTTTT
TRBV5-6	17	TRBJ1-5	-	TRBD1	CASSSRTGEVSNQPQHF	TGTGCCAGCAGCTCGAGGACAGGGGAGGTTAGCAATCAGCCCCAGCATTTT